The T cell receptor (beta chain) described here comes from a study of blood T cell repertoires in COVID-19. As for the study in general: Sites across the United States, Italy and Spain contributed samples from acute and convalescent COVID-19. Sample material is recorded as cDNA or gDNA derived from T cells, B-cell-depleted T cells, or PBMCs.

There are 15 residues in the CDR3. Germline assignment: CDR1 LNHDA and CDR2 SQIVND (reference sequence). Trimming stripped 2 bases from V and 2 bases from J, with 11 bases between. Authors' data handling: The assay estimated nucleated cells by amplifying reference gene primers. The assay was immunoSEQ multiplex PCR, and TCRdb's table has in-frame clones only and misses some. V, J and clone size reflect that table, while D and trimming were determined from the DNA. The table lists 270,000 or so clones, around 82% of them singletons. The V call is TRBV19, the J call TRBJ2-3; tentative D call: TRBD2 (6 bases). The origin of this receptor is a human donor in a cohort sampled during active COVID-19. The sequenced sample was peripheral blood. For the CDR3, the DNA is TGTGCCAGTAGTATAATGGGACTTATCACAGATACGCAGTATTTT. This sequence encodes CASSIMGLITDTQYF. Full variable domain (outside the CDR3, taken from reference TRBV19 and TRBJ2-3): DGGITQSPKYLFRKEGQNVTLSCEQNLNHDAMYWYRQDPGQGLRLIYYSQIVNDFQKGDIAEGYSVSREKKESFPLTVTSAQKNPTAFYLCASSIMGLITDTQYFGPGTRLTVL.